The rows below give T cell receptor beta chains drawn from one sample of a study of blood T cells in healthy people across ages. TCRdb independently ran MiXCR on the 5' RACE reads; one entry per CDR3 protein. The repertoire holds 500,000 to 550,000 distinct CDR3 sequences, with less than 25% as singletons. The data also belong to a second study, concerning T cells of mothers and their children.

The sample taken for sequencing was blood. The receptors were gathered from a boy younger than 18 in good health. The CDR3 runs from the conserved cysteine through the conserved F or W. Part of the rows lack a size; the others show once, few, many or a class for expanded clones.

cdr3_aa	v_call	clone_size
CASNSRGFDTQYF	TRBV2	-
CASSLDRTGGRTYEQYF	TRBV7-2	few
CATSRDGNPLYGYTF	TRBV15	-
CASSALAGGSPLDTQYF	TRBV9	-
CSVPLNQLIDNEQFF	TRBV29-1	few
CASSHGQGLNTEAFF	TRBV12-3/TRBV12-4	-
CASSSPGGTYEQYF	TRBV28	few
CASSDSQGTSNEQFF	TRBV4-2	-
CSARVTGAYEQYF	TRBV20-1	-
CASSRDSYQETQYF	TRBV7-9	few
CSAPSLGVSINQPQHF	TRBV20-1	few
CASSLGFSQPQHF	TRBV6-5	-
CSAISGTPMWGYTF	TRBV20-1	-
CASRQFETGELFF	TRBV12-3/TRBV12-4	many
CASSVGSLIYGYTF	TRBV7-2	-
CSARETGFPLSGANVLTF	TRBV20-1	few
CASSYLGQGGSSGKLFF	TRBV6-5	-
CASSPGHSDNEQFF	TRBV3-1	-
CASGLATGIPYNEQFF	TRBV18	-
CASSLNGAGLRSYQETQYF	TRBV7-2	few
CATSKIWTDSLGSPLHF	TRBV24-1	few
CASSHVGRPEQAFF	TRBV4-3	few
CASSDEGGGNEQFF	TRBV6-4	-
CASSPEGPAHSGANVLTF	TRBV27	-
CASSAHRGQSYNEQFF	TRBV6-1	few
CASSAPRDPTASGGSYNEQFF	TRBV9	many
CASRGQGRGETQYF	TRBV6-6	-
CASSFSGASGNTIYF	TRBV12-3/TRBV12-4	-
CASRQGTAGPQHF	TRBV7-2	-
CASSLGHRQTNEKLFF	TRBV7-9	-
CASSLRTRIDTEAFF	TRBV28	-
CASSPGLYGYTF	TRBV7-2	few
CASRGLTTDTQYF	TRBV6-6	-
CASGPTGTGVWSPLHF	TRBV28	few
CASSLLGGAPQETQYF	TRBV7-2	-
CASRIGLGVYEQYF	TRBV28	-
CASSTRLAGGETQYF	TRBV12-3/TRBV12-4	few
CASSPIGGEQYF	TRBV4-3	-
CASSSQGPNTEAFF	TRBV7-3	few
CASTQRDSFFYEQYF	TRBV2	-
CASSEAGGANEQFF	TRBV7-2	many
CASSLRVDYEQYF	TRBV5-1	-